This TCR beta chain stems from a study of multiple sclerosis patients with progressive multifocal leukoencephalopathy. The V end lost 5 bases, the J end lost 4 bases, and 5 bases lay between the germline ends. Germline V lookup: CDR1 ENHRY, CDR2 SYGVKD. The CDR3 sequence is 11 residues long. Time point specified: time of PML onset. Prior interferon beta treatment was universal, and the PML patients were all female. Study-level points and caveats: Clones expanded at PML were already present before and during natalizumab.

On this clone itself: Its antigen is not known.

Sequencing was at survey level. Measured with immunoSEQ multiplex PCR; TCRdb has only the in-frame clones, and not every one. Here the sample spans approximately 35,000 clones, about 90% being singletons. This material consisted of PBMCs, taken from a patient treated with natalizumab. The TCR was taken from a human donor with progressive multifocal leukoencephalopathy. The genes are TRBV10-3 and TRBJ1-1; D call uncertain. In nucleotides, the CDR3 is TGTGCCATCAGTTGGAGCACTGAAGCTTTCTTT. Residues: CAISWSTEAFF.